These T cell receptor beta chains were read from a single sample in a study of T cell changes during pregnancy in multiple sclerosis. Here immunoSEQ multiplex PCR was the method, and the copy in TCRdb shows in-frame clones only, minus some. Seen here are more than 90,000 clones, more than 85% observed once, and the top ten hold around 3.2%. The sample consisted of peripheral blood, taken in the second trimester of pregnancy. The source of these receptors is a female donor with multiple sclerosis, enrolled in a pregnancy study. Both conserved end residues are part of each CDR3. The D gene is left open where the match is weak. Clone size is shown for a subset of rows, as once, few, many or a class of expanded clone.

DNA: TGTGCCAGCAGCCCCAGTCGGGACTCCGTGCGGCTAAACTTC
CDR3: CASSPSRDSVRLNF
size: NA
V: TRBV7-9
J: TRBJ2-7
D: NA

DNA: TGTGCCAGCAGCGTGCAGACAGGGACTTTCTATGGCTACACCTTC
CDR3: CASSVQTGTFYGYTF
size: NA
V: TRBV7-2
J: TRBJ1-2
D: TRBD1

DNA: TGTGCCACCAAACAGGGGAGCACTGAAGCTTTCTTT
CDR3: CATKQGSTEAFF
size: NA
V: TRBV19
J: TRBJ1-1
D: TRBD1

DNA: TGTGCCAGCAGTGGAGATGGGTTTGAAGCTTTCTTT
CDR3: CASSGDGFEAFF
size: NA
V: TRBV28
J: TRBJ1-1
D: NA

DNA: TGTGCCACCAGCGAAGGGGATTCAGGGAACATGAACACTGAAGCTTTCTTT
CDR3: CATSEGDSGNMNTEAFF
size: NA
V: TRBV15
J: TRBJ1-1
D: NA

DNA: TGTGCCAGCAGTGAATCAAGACTAGCGGGGTTCTACAATGAGCAGTTCTTC
CDR3: CASSESRLAGFYNEQFF
size: NA
V: TRBV6-1
J: TRBJ2-1
D: TRBD2

DNA: TGTGCCAGCAGCTATGGAGCGGGAGTAGCGCAAGAGACCCAGTACTTC
CDR3: CASSYGAGVAQETQYF
size: NA
V: TRBV5-4
J: TRBJ2-5
D: TRBD2

DNA: TGTGCCAGCAGTGAGATTGGGCGCCGCACAGATACGCAGTATTTT
CDR3: CASSEIGRRTDTQYF
size: NA
V: TRBV2
J: TRBJ2-3
D: NA

DNA: TGTGCCTGGTCATCCGGTCTAGCAACTAATGAAAAACTGTTTTTT
CDR3: CAWSSGLATNEKLFF
size: few
V: TRBV30
J: TRBJ1-4
D: NA

DNA: TGTGCCACCAGCTTCTTAGCGGGAGGGCTCAACGAGCAGTACTTC
CDR3: CATSFLAGGLNEQYF
size: NA
V: TRBV15
J: TRBJ2-7
D: TRBD2

DNA: TGTGCCAGCAGCGGCAGGGGGCAAGGCTATGGCTACACCTTC
CDR3: CASSGRGQGYGYTF
size: few
V: TRBV7-8
J: TRBJ1-2
D: TRBD1

DNA: TGTGCCAGCAGTGACCCCATAGCCCCAGAGGTGTTTTTT
CDR3: CASSDPIAPEVFF
size: NA
V: TRBV2
J: TRBJ1-4
D: NA

DNA: TGTGCCAGCAGTTTGGCGGAGCCCTACGAGCAGTACTTC
CDR3: CASSLAEPYEQYF
size: NA
V: TRBV25-1
J: TRBJ2-7
D: NA

DNA: TGTGCCAGCAGCTTACGACGACTAGTCAACACAGATACGCAGTATTTT
CDR3: CASSLRRLVNTDTQYF
size: NA
V: TRBV13
J: TRBJ2-3
D: NA

DNA: TGTGCCAGCTCACCGTTCGTTTTAGATGCGCAGTATTTT
CDR3: CASSPFVLDAQYF
size: NA
V: TRBV18
J: TRBJ2-3
D: NA

DNA: TGTGCCAGCAACTTAGGGCTAGCGGTTTCCACAGATACGCAGTATTTT
CDR3: CASNLGLAVSTDTQYF
size: NA
V: TRBV7-9
J: TRBJ2-3
D: TRBD2

DNA: TGTGCCTGGAGTGTAAACGAGGGCCATGGCTACACCTTC
CDR3: CAWSVNEGHGYTF
size: NA
V: TRBV30
J: TRBJ1-2
D: NA

DNA: TGTGCCAGCTCACAAACCGAGGAAGGTGAGCAGTTCTTC
CDR3: CASSQTEEGEQFF
size: NA
V: TRBV18
J: TRBJ2-1
D: NA

DNA: TGTGCCAGCAGCTCCCCGTGGGCAGGTCCTCGCTTC
CDR3: CASSSPWAGPRF
size: NA
V: TRBV11-2
J: TRBJ1-2
D: NA

DNA: TGTGCCTGGAGTGGTGGCGGGGGCGGCGCCTACGAGCAGTACTTC
CDR3: CAWSGGGGGAYEQYF
size: once
V: TRBV30
J: TRBJ2-7
D: NA

DNA: TGTGCCAGCAGCTTATTTACTAGCGGGAGCTACGAGCAGTACTTC
CDR3: CASSLFTSGSYEQYF
size: NA
V: TRBV7-2
J: TRBJ2-7
D: TRBD2

DNA: TGTGCCAGTTCCAGTCTTAACTCCTACAATGAGCAGTTCTTC
CDR3: CASSSLNSYNEQFF
size: NA
V: TRBV6-6
J: TRBJ2-1
D: NA

DNA: TGTGCCAGCTCACCACTCCCTAGCGGGAGGAGTGTGCCAGATACGCAGTATTTT
CDR3: CASSPLPSGRSVPDTQYF
size: NA
V: TRBV18
J: TRBJ2-3
D: TRBD2

DNA: TGTGCCAGCAGTTACGTGCCGGGACTTATAGCGGGGGAGCAGTTCTTC
CDR3: CASSYVPGLIAGEQFF
size: NA
V: TRBV6-5
J: TRBJ2-1
D: TRBD2

DNA: TGTGCCAGCTCACCTACCAGCGGAACCTACTACAATGAGCAGTTCTTC
CDR3: CASSPTSGTYYNEQFF
size: NA
V: TRBV18
J: TRBJ2-1
D: NA

DNA: TGTGCCAGCAGTTTTCCGGGGGACAGCTCCTACAATGAGCAGTTCTTC
CDR3: CASSFPGDSSYNEQFF
size: NA
V: TRBV7-6
J: TRBJ2-1
D: NA

DNA: TGTGCCAGCACTGCAGACAGTAATGAGCAGTTCTTC
CDR3: CASTADSNEQFF
size: NA
V: TRBV6-1
J: TRBJ2-1
D: NA

DNA: TGTGCCAGCAGCGTAGGCCCAGCCCCTAGCTCCTACAATGAGCAGTTCTTC
CDR3: CASSVGPAPSSYNEQFF
size: NA
V: TRBV9
J: TRBJ2-1
D: NA

DNA: TGTGCCAGCGGGACTAGCGGGGCCACCGAGCAGTACTTC
CDR3: CASGTSGATEQYF
size: NA
V: TRBV7-2
J: TRBJ2-7
D: TRBD2

DNA: TGCGCCAGCAGCCAAGATTCTAGCGCCAATGAGCAGTTCTTC
CDR3: CASSQDSSANEQFF
size: NA
V: TRBV4-3
J: TRBJ2-1
D: NA

DNA: TGTGCCAGCAGTCGCCTTTCTAGCGGGAGTAATCACGAGCAGTACTTC
CDR3: CASSRLSSGSNHEQYF
size: NA
V: TRBV28
J: TRBJ2-7
D: TRBD2

DNA: TGTGCCAGCAGCCAAGGCCCGGAGGGGACCCAGTACTTC
CDR3: CASSQGPEGTQYF
size: NA
V: TRBV4-2
J: TRBJ2-5
D: NA

DNA: TGTGCCAGCAGTGCGCGACTAGCCCCCGGCGAGCAGTACTTC
CDR3: CASSARLAPGEQYF
size: once
V: TRBV2
J: TRBJ2-7
D: TRBD2

DNA: TGTGCCAGCAGTTTGGGACAGGGTTTTGGAAACACCATATATTTT
CDR3: CASSLGQGFGNTIYF
size: NA
V: TRBV6-5
J: TRBJ1-3
D: TRBD1

DNA: TGTGCCAGCAGCTATGGGGGACAGGGTCCCTACGAGCAGTACTTC
CDR3: CASSYGGQGPYEQYF
size: NA
V: TRBV11-3
J: TRBJ2-7
D: TRBD1

DNA: TGTGCCAGCAGCCTGGGGACTGCGCGTAATGAAAAACTGTTTTTT
CDR3: CASSLGTARNEKLFF
size: NA
V: TRBV5-5
J: TRBJ1-4
D: NA

DNA: TGTGCCAGCAGCTTAGGTGACAAGAACACTGAAGCTTTCTTT
CDR3: CASSLGDKNTEAFF
size: NA
V: TRBV7-8
J: TRBJ1-1
D: NA

DNA: TGCGCCAGCAGTGGAGGACAGGGAGACACTGAAGCTTTCTTT
CDR3: CASSGGQGDTEAFF
size: NA
V: TRBV10-2
J: TRBJ1-1
D: TRBD1

DNA: TGTGCCAGCAGTCCCGGACAGTTTAATGAAAAACTGTTTTTT
CDR3: CASSPGQFNEKLFF
size: NA
V: TRBV28
J: TRBJ1-4
D: NA

DNA: TGCAGCGGACTGACAGGGCCCTACGAGCAGTACTTC
CDR3: CSGLTGPYEQYF
size: NA
V: TRBV29-1
J: TRBJ2-7
D: TRBD1

DNA: TGTGCCAGTAGTATCTCGACAGGGAGCTTAATTCAGCCCCAGCATTTT
CDR3: CASSISTGSLIQPQHF
size: NA
V: TRBV19
J: TRBJ1-5
D: TRBD1

DNA: TGTGCCACTGGACAGGGTGGGGACGGTTACACAGATACGCAGTATTTT
CDR3: CATGQGGDGYTDTQYF
size: NA
V: TRBV15
J: TRBJ2-3
D: TRBD1

DNA: TGCGCCAGCAGTCCCTGGAGAACGGGGAGATCTGGGGCCAACGTCCTGACTTTC
CDR3: CASSPWRTGRSGANVLTF
size: medium-sized
V: TRBV4-1
J: TRBJ2-6
D: NA

DNA: TGTGCCAGCAGTACCCCGGGACTAGGGTCACAAAATGAGCAGTTCTTC
CDR3: CASSTPGLGSQNEQFF
size: NA
V: TRBV28
J: TRBJ2-1
D: TRBD2

DNA: TGCGCCAGCAGCTTGGGCGAGAATGGCTACACCTTC
CDR3: CASSLGENGYTF
size: NA
V: TRBV5-1
J: TRBJ1-2
D: NA

DNA: TGTGCCAGCAGCCGTATGGGGGGGCCGGGGTACGAGCAGTACTTC
CDR3: CASSRMGGPGYEQYF
size: NA
V: TRBV7-2
J: TRBJ2-7
D: NA

DNA: TGTGCCAGCAGCTTGACTAGCGGGAGTTACGAGCAGTACTTC
CDR3: CASSLTSGSYEQYF
size: NA
V: TRBV7-2
J: TRBJ2-7
D: TRBD2